This T cell receptor beta chain was identified during a study of shared clonotypes between healthy human individuals. Study-wide context: The cohort comprised two women and a few men. Their ages spanned 18 to 49 years. Each donor contributed plates that comprised three CD4 naive, three CD4 memory, two CD8 naive and one CD8 memory. Findings and caveats of the study: Sharing across a few donors was seen in 4% to 5.5% of naive CD4 clonotypes.

A remark on this clone: The target antigen is unknown.

This CDR3 has 17 residues. Germline CDR1 and CDR2: MDHEN and SYDVKM. With V trimmed by 5 bases and J by 0 bases, 8 bases remained unmatched. Once extracted for a subset, genomic DNA was divided evenly among several immunoSEQ plates. The assay was immunoSEQ multiplex PCR, and TCRdb's table has in-frame clones only and misses some. Of over 1.5 million clones in the sample, nearly 99% are singletons; the top ten hold approximately 0.45%. The chain carries TRBV28 and TRBJ2-1; TRBD2 aligns across 9 bases. The specimen sequenced was naive CD4+ T cells sorted from blood. Subset given: CD45RA+ positively selected. This TCR was sampled from a man between 25 and 39 years old in good health. The CDR3 loop is CASSGFSGSPSYNEQFF. CDR3 bases: TGTGCCAGCAGTGGATTTAGCGGGAGTCCCTCCTACAATGAGCAGTTCTTC.